The 6 T cell receptor beta chains below come from one sample, sequenced in a study of CD8 T cells in Susac syndrome. After extraction with the RNeasy kit, about 0.5 to 1 ug of the RNA was reverse transcribed using random hexamers. TCRdb re-analysed the immunoSEQ multiplex PCR reads in MiXCR, keeping a single row per CDR3 protein. The data show approximately 190,000 distinct CDR3 sequences, with roughly 94% seen just once and around 0.16% held by the top ten. Source material: CD8+ T cells from PBMCs. The receptors were sampled from a human donor with Susac syndrome.

This chain uses TRBV7-9 with TRBJ1-4; D not resolved. This CDR3 is built from 17 residues. V shed 7 bases and J shed 0 bases, with 18 bases lying between them. The V gene's germline CDR1 is SEHNR and CDR2 FQNEAQ (reference sequence). In DNA form, the CDR3 reads TGTGCCAGCAAACCTCATGCTGGCAGTGCAACTAATGAAAAACTGTTTTTT. This sequence encodes CASKPHAGSATNEKLFF. Filled out from reference TRBV7-9 and TRBJ1-4, the complete variable domain reads DTGVSQNPRHKITKRGQNVTFRCDPISEHNRLYWYRQTLGQGPEFLTYFQNEAQLEKSRLLSDRFSAERPKGSFSTLEIQRTEQGDSAMYLCASKPHAGSATNEKLFFGSGTQLSVL.

The chain links TRBV5-4 to TRBJ1-1; D is unclear. This CDR3 has 18 amino acids. Germline assignment: CDR1 SGHNT and CDR2 YYREEE (reference sequence). The V end was cut by 3 bases, the J end by 5 bases, with 26 bases between. The CDR3 here is CASSYAQLFKTSDTEAFF. In nucleotides, the CDR3 is TGTGCCAGCAGCTACGCACAACTATTTAAGACAAGCGATACTGAAGCTTTCTTT.

This clonotype has just one count. V gene TRBV12-3 or TRBV12-4 combines with J gene TRBJ1-2; TRBD1 might be the D (5 bases). The germline V and J ends were trimmed by 5 bases and 7 bases, with 8 bases remaining between them. The CDR3 is 11 amino acids. The CDR3 DNA is TGTGCCAGCAGTCCACAGGTTGGCTACACCTTC. Protein product: CASSPQVGYTF.

The chain links TRBV27 to TRBJ1-2, with D maybe TRBD1 (5 bases). CDR1 is MNHEY, CDR2 SMNVEV, per germline (reference sequence). This CDR3 comprises 12 residues. Trimming pared 6 bases from V and 8 bases from J, leaving 13 bases between. The CDR3 nucleotides are TGTGCCAGCAGCCCTCAGGGAGGAGGCTACACCTTC. Its translation is CASSPQGGGYTF.

The V and J genes are TRBV30 and TRBJ2-3; 9 bases align to TRBD2. The CDR3 sequence is 16 residues long. The trim removed 3 bases at V and 2 bases at J, leaving 9 bases unmatched. From germline, CDR1 is GTSNPN and CDR2 SVGIG (reference sequence). CDR3 protein: CAWRGVAGASTDTQYF. The CDR3 coding sequence is TGTGCCTGGAGGGGGGTAGCGGGGGCCTCCACAGATACGCAGTATTTT. The variable domain in full, completed from reference TRBV30 and TRBJ2-3, reads SQTIHQWPATLVQPVGSPLSLECTVEGTSNPNLYWYRQAAGRGLQLLFYSVGIGQISSEVPQNLSASRPQDRQFILSSKKLLLSDSGFYLCAWRGVAGASTDTQYFGPGTRLTVL.

The count of this clonotype is one. The chain combines TRBV7-8 with TRBJ2-1; no clear D gene. The CDR3 loop spans 16 amino acids. Germline V gene lookup returns CDR1 SGHVS and CDR2 FQNEAQ. V was pared by 1 base and J by 6 bases, with 16 bases between. CDR3 bases: TGTGCCAGCAGCTTAGGGATGGCGGAGCCCATCAATGAGCAGTTCTTC. The encoded protein is CASSLGMAEPINEQFF.